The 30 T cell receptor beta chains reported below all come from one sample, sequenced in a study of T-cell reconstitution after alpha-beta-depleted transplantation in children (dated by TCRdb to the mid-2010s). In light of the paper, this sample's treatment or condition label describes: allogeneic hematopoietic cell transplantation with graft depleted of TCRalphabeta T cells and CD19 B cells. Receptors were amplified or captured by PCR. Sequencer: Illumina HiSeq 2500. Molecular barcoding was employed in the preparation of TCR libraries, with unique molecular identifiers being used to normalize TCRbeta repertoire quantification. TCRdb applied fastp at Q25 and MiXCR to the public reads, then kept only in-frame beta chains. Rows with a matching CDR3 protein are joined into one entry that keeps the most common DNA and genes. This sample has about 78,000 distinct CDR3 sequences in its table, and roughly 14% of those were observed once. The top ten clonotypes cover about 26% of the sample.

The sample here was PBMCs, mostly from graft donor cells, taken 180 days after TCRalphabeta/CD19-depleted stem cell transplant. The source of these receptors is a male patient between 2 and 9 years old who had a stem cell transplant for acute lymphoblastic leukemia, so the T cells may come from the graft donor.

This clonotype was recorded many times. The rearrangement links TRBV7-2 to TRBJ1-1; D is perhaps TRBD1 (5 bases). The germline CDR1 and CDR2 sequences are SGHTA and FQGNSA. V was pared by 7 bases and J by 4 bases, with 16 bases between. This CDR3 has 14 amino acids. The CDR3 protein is CASTRPGVGTEAFF. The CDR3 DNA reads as TGTGCCAGCACTCGTCCGGGGGTCGGCACTGAAGCTTTCTTT.

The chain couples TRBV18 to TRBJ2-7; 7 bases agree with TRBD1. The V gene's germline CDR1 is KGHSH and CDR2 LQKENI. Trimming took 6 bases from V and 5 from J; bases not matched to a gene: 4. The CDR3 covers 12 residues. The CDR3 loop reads CASSEQGNEQYF. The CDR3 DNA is TGTGCCAGCTCGGAACAGGGGAACGAGCAGTACTTC.

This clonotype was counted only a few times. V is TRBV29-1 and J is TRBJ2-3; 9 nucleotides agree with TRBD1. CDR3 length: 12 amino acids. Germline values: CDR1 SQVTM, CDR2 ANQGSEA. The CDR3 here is CTGTGRTDTQYF. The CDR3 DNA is TGCACCGGGACAGGGCGAACAGATACGCAGTATTTT.

As DNA, the CDR3 is TGTGCCAGCAGACTTCAGGGGGGCAGCAATCAGCCCCAGCATTTT. This gives the protein CASRLQGGSNQPQHF. The chain links TRBV12-3 or TRBV12-4 to TRBJ1-5, with TRBD1 identical over 7 bases. V lost 6 bases, J lost 1 base, and 6 bases stayed unmatched. The CDR3 is made up of 15 amino acids.

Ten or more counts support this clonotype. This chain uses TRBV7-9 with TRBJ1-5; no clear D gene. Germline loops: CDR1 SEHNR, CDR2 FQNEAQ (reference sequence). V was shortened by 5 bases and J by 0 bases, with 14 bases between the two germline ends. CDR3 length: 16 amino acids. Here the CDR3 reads CASSRVTVNSNQPQHF. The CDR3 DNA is TGTGCCAGCAGCCGAGTGACGGTGAATAGCAATCAGCCCCAGCATTTT. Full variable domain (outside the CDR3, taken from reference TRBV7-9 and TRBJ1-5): DTGVSQNPRHKITKRGQNVTFRCDPISEHNRLYWYRQTLGQGPEFLTYFQNEAQLEKSRLLSDRFSAERPKGSFSTLEIQRTEQGDSAMYLCASSRVTVNSNQPQHFGDGTRLSIL.

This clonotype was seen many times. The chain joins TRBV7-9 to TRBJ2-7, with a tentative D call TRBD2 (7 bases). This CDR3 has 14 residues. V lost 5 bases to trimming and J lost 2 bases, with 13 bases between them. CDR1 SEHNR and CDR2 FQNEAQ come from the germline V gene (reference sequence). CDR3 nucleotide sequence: TGTGCCAGCAGCCCCAGGGGAGGGGCCTACGAGCAGTACTTC. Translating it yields CASSPRGGAYEQYF.

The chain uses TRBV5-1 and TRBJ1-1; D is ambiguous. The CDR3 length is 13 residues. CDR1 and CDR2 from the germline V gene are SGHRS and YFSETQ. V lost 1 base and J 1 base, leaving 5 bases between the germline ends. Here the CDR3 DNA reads TGCGCCAGCAGCTTGATGGGGAACACTGAAGCTTTCTTT. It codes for CASSLMGNTEAFF.

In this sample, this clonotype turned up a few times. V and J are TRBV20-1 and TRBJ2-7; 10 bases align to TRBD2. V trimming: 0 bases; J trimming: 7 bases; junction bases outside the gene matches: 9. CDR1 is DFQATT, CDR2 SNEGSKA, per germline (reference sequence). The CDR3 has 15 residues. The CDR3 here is CSARDPLAGAKEQYF. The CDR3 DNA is TGCAGTGCTAGAGATCCCCTAGCGGGAGCGAAAGAGCAGTACTTC.

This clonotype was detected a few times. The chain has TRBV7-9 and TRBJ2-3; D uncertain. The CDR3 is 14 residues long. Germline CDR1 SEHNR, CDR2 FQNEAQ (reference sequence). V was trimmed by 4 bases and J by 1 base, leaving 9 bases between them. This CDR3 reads CASSSRIRTDTQYF. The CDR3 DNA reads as TGTGCCAGCAGCTCCCGGATCCGCACAGATACGCAGTATTTT.

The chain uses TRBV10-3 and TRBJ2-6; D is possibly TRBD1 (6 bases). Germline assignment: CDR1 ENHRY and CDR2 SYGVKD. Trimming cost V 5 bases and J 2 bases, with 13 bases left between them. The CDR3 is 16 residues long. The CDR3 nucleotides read TGTGCCATCAGTCGCACAGGGCGTGCTGGGGCCAACGTCCTGACTTTC. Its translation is CAISRTGRAGANVLTF.

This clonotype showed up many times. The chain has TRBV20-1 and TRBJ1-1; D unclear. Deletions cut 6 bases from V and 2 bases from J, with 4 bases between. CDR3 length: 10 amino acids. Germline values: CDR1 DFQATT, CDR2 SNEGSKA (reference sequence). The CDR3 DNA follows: TGCAGTGCCCAAAACACTGAAGCTTTCTTT. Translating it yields CSAQNTEAFF.

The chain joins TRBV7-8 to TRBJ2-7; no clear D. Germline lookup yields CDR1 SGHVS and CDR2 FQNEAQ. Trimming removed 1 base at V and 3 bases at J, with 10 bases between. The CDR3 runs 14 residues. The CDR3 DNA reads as TGTGCCAGCAGCTTAGTGGACGGCCGCTACGAGCAGTACTTC. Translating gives CASSLVDGRYEQYF.

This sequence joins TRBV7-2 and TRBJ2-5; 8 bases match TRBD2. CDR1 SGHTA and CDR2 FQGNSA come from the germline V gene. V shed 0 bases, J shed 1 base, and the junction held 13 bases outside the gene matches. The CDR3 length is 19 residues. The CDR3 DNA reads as TGTGCCAGCAGCTTAGCCCCATTCGGTAGCGGGGACCTCCAAGAGACCCAGTACTTC. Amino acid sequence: CASSLAPFGSGDLQETQYF.

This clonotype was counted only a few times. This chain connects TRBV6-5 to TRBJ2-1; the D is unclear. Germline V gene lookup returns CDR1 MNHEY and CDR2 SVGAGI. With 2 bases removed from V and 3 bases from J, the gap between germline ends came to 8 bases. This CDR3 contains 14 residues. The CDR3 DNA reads TGTGCCAGCAGTTACAGGTTCAGCTACAATGAGCAGTTCTTC. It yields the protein CASSYRFSYNEQFF.

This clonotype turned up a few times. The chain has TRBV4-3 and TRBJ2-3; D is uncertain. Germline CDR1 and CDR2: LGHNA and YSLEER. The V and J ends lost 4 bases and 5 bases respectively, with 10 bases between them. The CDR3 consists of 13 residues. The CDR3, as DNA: TGCGCCAGCAGCCCACGTTATGAAGATACGCAGTATTTT. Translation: CASSPRYEDTQYF.

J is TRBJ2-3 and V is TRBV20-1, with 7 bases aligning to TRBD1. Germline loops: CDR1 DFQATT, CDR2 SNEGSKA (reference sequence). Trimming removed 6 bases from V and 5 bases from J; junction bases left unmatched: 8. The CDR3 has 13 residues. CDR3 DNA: TGCAGTGCGCCGGACAGGATCCTAGATACGCAGTATTTT. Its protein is CSAPDRILDTQYF.

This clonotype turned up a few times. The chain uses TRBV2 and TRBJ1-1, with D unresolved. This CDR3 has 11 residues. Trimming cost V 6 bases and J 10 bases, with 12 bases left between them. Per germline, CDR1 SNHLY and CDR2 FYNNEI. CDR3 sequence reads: CASSAVNRAFF. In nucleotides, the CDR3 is TGTGCCAGCAGCGCCGTTAATCGAGCTTTCTTT. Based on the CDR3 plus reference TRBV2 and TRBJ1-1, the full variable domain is EPEVTQTPSHQVTQMGQEVILRCVPISNHLYFYWYRQILGQKVEFLVSFYNNEISEKSEIFDDQFSVERPDGSNFTLKIRSTKLEDSAMYFCASSAVNRAFFGQGTRLTVV.

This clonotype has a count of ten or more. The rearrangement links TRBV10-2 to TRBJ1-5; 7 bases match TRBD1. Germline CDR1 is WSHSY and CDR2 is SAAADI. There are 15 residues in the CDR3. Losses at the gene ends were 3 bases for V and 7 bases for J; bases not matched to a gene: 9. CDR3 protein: CASSDGRQGAQPQHF. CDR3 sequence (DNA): TGCGCCAGCAGTGACGGAAGACAGGGCGCCCAGCCCCAGCATTTT.

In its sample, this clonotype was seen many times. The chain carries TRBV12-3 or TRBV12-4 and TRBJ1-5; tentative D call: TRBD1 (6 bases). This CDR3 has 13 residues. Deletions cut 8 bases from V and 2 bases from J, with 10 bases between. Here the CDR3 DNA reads TGTGCCAGCCAGGGGATTGGCAATCAGCCCCAGCATTTT. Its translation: CASQGIGNQPQHF.

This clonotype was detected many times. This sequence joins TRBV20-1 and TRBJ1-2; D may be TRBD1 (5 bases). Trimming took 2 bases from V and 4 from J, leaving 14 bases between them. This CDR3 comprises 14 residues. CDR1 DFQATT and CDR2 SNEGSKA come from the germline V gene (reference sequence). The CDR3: CSARKGMRVYGYTF. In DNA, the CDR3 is TGCAGTGCTAGAAAGGGGATGAGGGTCTATGGCTACACCTTC.

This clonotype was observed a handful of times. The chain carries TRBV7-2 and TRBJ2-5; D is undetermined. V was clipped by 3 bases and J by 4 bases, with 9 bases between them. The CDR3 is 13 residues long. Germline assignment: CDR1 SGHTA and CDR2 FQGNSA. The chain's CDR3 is CASSFWALETQYF. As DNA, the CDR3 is TGTGCCAGCAGCTTTTGGGCCCTAGAGACCCAGTACTTC.

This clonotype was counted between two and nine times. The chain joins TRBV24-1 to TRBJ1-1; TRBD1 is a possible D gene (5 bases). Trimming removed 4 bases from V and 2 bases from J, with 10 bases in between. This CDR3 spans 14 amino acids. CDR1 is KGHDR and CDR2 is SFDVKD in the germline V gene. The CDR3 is CATSDTGLNTEAFF. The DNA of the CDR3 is TGTGCCACCAGTGACACAGGACTTAACACTGAAGCTTTCTTT.

CDR3: CASSTRQGQLFF. The CDR3 DNA reads TGTGCCAGCAGCACCAGACAGGGACAACTGTTTTTT. The V call is TRBV5-6, the J call TRBJ1-4, with TRBD1 matching 7 bases. Germline CDR1 reads SGHDT; CDR2 reads YYEEEE. The CDR3 sequence is 12 residues long. Trimming at V came to 4 bases and at J to 12 bases, leaving 6 bases not matched to a gene.

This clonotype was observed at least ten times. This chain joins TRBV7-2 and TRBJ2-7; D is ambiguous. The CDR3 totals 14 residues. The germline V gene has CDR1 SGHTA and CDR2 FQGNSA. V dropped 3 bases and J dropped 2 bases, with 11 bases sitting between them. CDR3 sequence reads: CASSFSRPPYEQYF. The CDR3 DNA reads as TGTGCCAGCAGCTTTTCCAGGCCCCCCTACGAGCAGTACTTC.

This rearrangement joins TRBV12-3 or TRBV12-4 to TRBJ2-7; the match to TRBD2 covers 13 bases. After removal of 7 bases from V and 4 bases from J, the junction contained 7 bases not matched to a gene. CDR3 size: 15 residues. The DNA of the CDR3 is TGTGCCAGCACCTGGGGACTAGCGGGAAGTTACGAGCAGTACTTC. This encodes CASTWGLAGSYEQYF.

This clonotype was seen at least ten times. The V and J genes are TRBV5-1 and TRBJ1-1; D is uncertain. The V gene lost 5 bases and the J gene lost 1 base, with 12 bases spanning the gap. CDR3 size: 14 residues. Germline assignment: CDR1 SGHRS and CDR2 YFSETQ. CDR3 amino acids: CASRAVGGNTEAFF. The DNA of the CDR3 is TGCGCCAGCAGGGCTGTAGGAGGGAACACTGAAGCTTTCTTT.

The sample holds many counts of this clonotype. CDR3: CSASATSGGVTGELFF. The CDR3 nucleotides read TGCAGTGCTAGTGCGACTAGCGGGGGAGTTACCGGGGAGCTGTTTTTT. The gene calls are TRBV20-1 and TRBJ2-2, with TRBD2 matching 12 bases. The CDR3 runs to 16 residues. Germline loops: CDR1 DFQATT, CDR2 SNEGSKA (reference sequence). Unmatched junction bases numbered 7, after V lost 3 bases and J lost 5 bases.

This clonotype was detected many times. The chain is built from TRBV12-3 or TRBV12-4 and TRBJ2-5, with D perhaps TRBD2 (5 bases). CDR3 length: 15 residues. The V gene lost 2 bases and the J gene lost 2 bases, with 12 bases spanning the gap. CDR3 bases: TGTGCCAGCAGTTTAAGGCGGGCTAGTCAAGAGACCCAGTACTTC. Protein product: CASSLRRASQETQYF.

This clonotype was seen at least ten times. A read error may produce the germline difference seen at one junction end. Here the CDR3 DNA reads TGTGCTAGCAGCTTAGTCCGGAGGGGGGAGACCCAGTACTTC. It translates to CASSLVRRGETQYF. This sequence joins TRBV7-7 and TRBJ2-5; possibly TRBD1 or TRBD2 for D (6 bases each). Germline V gene data show CDR1 as SSHAT and CDR2 as FNYEAQ (reference sequence). This CDR3 spans 14 amino acids.

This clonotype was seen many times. DNA for the CDR3: TGTGCCAGCAGTTTAGCAGGGCCGGAGAGCAATCAGCCCCAGCATTTT. Its translation is CASSLAGPESNQPQHF. V gene TRBV12-3 or TRBV12-4 combines with J gene TRBJ1-5, with D unclear. The V gene lost 0 bases and the J gene lost 1 base, with 10 bases spanning the gap. This CDR3 has 16 amino acids.